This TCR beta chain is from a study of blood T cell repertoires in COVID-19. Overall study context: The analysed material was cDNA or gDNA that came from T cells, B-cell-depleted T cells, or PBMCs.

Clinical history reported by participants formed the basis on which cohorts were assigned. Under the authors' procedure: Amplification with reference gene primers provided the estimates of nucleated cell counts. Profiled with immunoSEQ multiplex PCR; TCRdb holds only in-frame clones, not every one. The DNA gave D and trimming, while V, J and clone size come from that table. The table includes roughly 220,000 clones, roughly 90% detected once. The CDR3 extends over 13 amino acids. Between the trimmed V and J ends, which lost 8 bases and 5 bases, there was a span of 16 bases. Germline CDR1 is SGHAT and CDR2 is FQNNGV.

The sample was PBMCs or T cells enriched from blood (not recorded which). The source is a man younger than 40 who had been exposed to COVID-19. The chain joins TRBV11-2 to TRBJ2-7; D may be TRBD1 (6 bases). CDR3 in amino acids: CASQGLVLDEQYF. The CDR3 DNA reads TGTGCCAGCCAGGGGCTCGTTCTGGACGAGCAGTACTTC.